The clone carrying this TCR beta chain was recorded many times. Germline loops: CDR1 KGHDR, CDR2 SFDVKD. This CDR3 is built from 15 residues. Between the trimmed V and J ends, which lost 4 bases and 2 bases, there was a span of 10 bases. This entry belongs to a study of identical twins. TCRdb reprocessed the 5' RACE reads via MiXCR and lists one record per CDR3 protein. The table shows fewer than 550,000 distinct CDR3 sequences, with roughly 13% occurring only once. These sequences were also reported in another study, on yellow fever vaccine responses in identical twins.

V is TRBV24-1 and J is TRBJ2-2, with D hard to call. The TCR sequence derives from a woman between 18 and 30 years old in good health. Sequenced input: CD4+ T cells sorted from blood. The CDR3 region has the DNA TGTGCCACCAGTGACCTAACAGTAAACACCGGGGAGCTGTTTTTT. It yields the protein CATSDLTVNTGELFF.